Following are 25 T cell receptor beta chains from one sample sequenced in a study of T cells after yellow fever vaccination. Via MiXCR, TCRdb re-called the 5' RACE reads, giving one row per CDR3 protein. The sample lists some 320,000 distinct CDR3 sequences, roughly 4.3% occurring once. Sequences were derived from PBMCs, sampled 15 days after the yellow fever booster vaccination. These receptors were obtained from a man in his late teens or twenties who received the YFV17D yellow fever vaccine.

The V gene is TRBV3-1, the J gene TRBJ1-1; 8 nucleotides align to TRBD1. Germline trimming cut 4 bases from V and 7 bases from J; bases unmatched to any gene: 8. The CDR3 extends over 14 amino acids. The germline CDR1 and CDR2 sequences are LGHDT and YNNKEL (reference sequence). The CDR3 here is CASSPSDRVGEAFF. The DNA for the CDR3 is TGTGCCAGCAGCCCCTCGGACAGGGTTGGTGAAGCTTTCTTT.

This clonotype was counted ten times or more. This chain uses TRBV29-1 with TRBJ1-1; TRBD1 might be the D (6 bases). The CDR3 covers 14 residues. Per the germline V gene, CDR1 is SQVTM and CDR2 is ANQGSEA. The V gene lost 7 bases and the J gene lost 1 base, with 16 bases spanning the gap. The CDR3 nucleotides read TGCAGCGCAATAGGGGGACAACCGAACACTGAAGCTTTCTTT. Translation: CSAIGGQPNTEAFF.

The genes are TRBV6-6 and TRBJ2-7; a possible D gene is TRBD2 (6 bases). V was trimmed by 4 bases and J by 3 bases, leaving 19 bases between them. Germline CDR1 and CDR2: MNHNY and SVGAGI (reference sequence). This CDR3 is 16 amino acids long. This CDR3 reads CASSWAVSGSGYEQYV. CDR3 nucleotides: TGTGCCAGCAGTTGGGCAGTGAGCGGGTCGGGCTACGAGCAGTACGTC.

V gene TRBV20-1 combines with J gene TRBJ2-1; 12 bases are a match to TRBD2. This CDR3 spans 16 amino acids. V gave up 5 bases and J gave up 2 bases; unmatched junction bases: 7. The germline gives CDR1 DFQATT, CDR2 SNEGSKA (reference sequence). In nucleotides, the CDR3 is TGCAGTGCTGCGACTAGCGGGGGAGCAACCTACAATGAGCAGTTCTTC. The encoded protein is CSAATSGGATYNEQFF.

This clonotype was picked up many times. The rearrangement links TRBV29-1 to TRBJ1-2; possible D gene TRBD1, 6 bases. CDR1 is SQVTM, CDR2 ANQGSEA, per germline. This CDR3 has 11 amino acids. Trimming took 5 bases from V and 8 from J, leaving 12 bases between them. DNA for the CDR3: TGCAGCGTTCCAGGGGACGGAGGCTACACCTTC. Its translation is CSVPGDGGYTF.

J is TRBJ2-1 and V is TRBV7-9; 7 bases fit TRBD2. From germline, CDR1 is SEHNR and CDR2 FQNEAQ (reference sequence). The trim removed 1 base at V and 5 bases at J, leaving 8 bases unmatched. The CDR3 is 16 residues long. CDR3 in DNA: TGTGCCAGCAGCTTAGTCCCGGGGGGATTGGACAATGAGCAGTTCTTC. Its translation: CASSLVPGGLDNEQFF.

This clonotype was seen many times. The gene calls are TRBV7-9 and TRBJ1-1; D is possibly TRBD1 (5 bases). V shed 5 bases and J shed 11 bases, with 12 bases lying between them. Germline CDR1 SEHNR, CDR2 FQNEAQ (reference sequence). This CDR3 has 11 residues. The CDR3 spells CASSRGKGAFF. The CDR3 DNA reads as TGTGCCAGCAGCCGGGGCAAGGGGGCTTTCTTT. Together with reference TRBV7-9 and TRBJ1-1, the CDR3 gives the full variable domain: DTGVSQNPRHKITKRGQNVTFRCDPISEHNRLYWYRQTLGQGPEFLTYFQNEAQLEKSRLLSDRFSAERPKGSFSTLEIQRTEQGDSAMYLCASSRGKGAFFGQGTRLTVV.

This clonotype has at least ten counts. The gene calls are TRBV7-9 and TRBJ2-7, with 11 bases lining up with TRBD2. Germline loops: CDR1 SEHNR, CDR2 FQNEAQ (reference sequence). Germline trimming cut 5 bases from V and 2 bases from J; bases unmatched to any gene: 8. The CDR3 covers 16 residues. CDR3 DNA: TGTGCCAGCAGCCCTAGCGGGGGGCTCACAGCCTACGAGCAGTACTTC. Protein product: CASSPSGGLTAYEQYF.

This clonotype was observed a few times. This chain connects TRBV10-3 to TRBJ2-3; D gene ambiguous. The CDR3 consists of 11 residues. The V gene lost 4 bases and the J gene lost 6 bases, with 5 bases spanning the gap. CDR1 and CDR2 (germline): ENHRY, SYGVKD. In DNA form, the CDR3 reads TGTGCCATCAGTGCCCGCGATACGCAGTATTTT. Its protein is CAISARDTQYF.

This clonotype was counted ten times or more. The V call is TRBV7-2, the J call TRBJ2-2; no clear D gene. From germline, CDR1 is SGHTA and CDR2 FQGNSA. Trimming took off 5 bases at V and 0 bases at J, with 10 bases between the two ends. This CDR3 has 15 residues. CDR3 sequence: CASSQQVANTGELFF. CDR3 in DNA: TGTGCCAGCAGCCAACAAGTCGCGAACACCGGGGAGCTGTTTTTT.

The chain uses TRBV19 and TRBJ2-1; no definite D call. The V gene's germline CDR1 is LNHDA and CDR2 SQIVND (reference sequence). The CDR3 covers 13 residues. V dropped 6 bases and J dropped 0 bases, with 6 bases sitting between them. CDR3 loop: CASRESSYNEQFF. CDR3 bases: TGTGCCAGTAGGGAGAGCTCCTACAATGAGCAGTTCTTC.

Only a few counts were recorded for this clonotype. The V gene is TRBV5-6, the J gene TRBJ1-6; D is unresolved. This CDR3 spans 13 amino acids. Deletions cut 1 base from V and 10 bases from J, with 9 bases between. Germline CDR1 reads SGHDT; CDR2 reads YYEEEE. The CDR3 reads CASSLNPDSPLHF. CDR3 coding DNA: TGTGCCAGCAGCTTGAATCCAGACTCACCCCTCCACTTT.

The chain has TRBV5-1 and TRBJ1-1, with 12 nucleotides matching TRBD1. V lost 3 bases and J lost 6; bases outside the gene matches: 9. Germline CDR1 is SGHRS and CDR2 is YFSETQ. The CDR3 is 16 residues long. In nucleotides, the CDR3 is TGCGCCAGCAGCTCCTCCGGGACAGGGGGCTATGCTGAAGCTTTCTTT. It is translated as CASSSSGTGGYAEAFF.

In its sample, this clonotype was seen a few times. The rearrangement uses TRBV18 and TRBJ2-3, with 9 nucleotides matching TRBD1. CDR3 length equals 16 residues. The trim removed 3 bases at V and 4 bases at J, leaving 8 bases unmatched. Germline V gene lookup returns CDR1 KGHSH and CDR2 LQKENI. In DNA, the CDR3 is TGTGCCAGCTCACCGGGAAGGGACAGGGTCTCAGATACGCAGTATTTT. It yields the protein CASSPGRDRVSDTQYF.

This clonotype was observed a handful of times. The rearrangement links TRBV20-1 to TRBJ2-4, with D possibly being TRBD1 or TRBD2 (7 bases each). The CDR3 consists of 13 residues. Germline V gene data show CDR1 as DFQATT and CDR2 as SNEGSKA (reference sequence). The V gene lost 5 bases and the J gene lost 8 bases, with 16 bases spanning the gap. This chain's CDR3 is CSAGRGGADIQYF. The CDR3 DNA is TGCAGTGCTGGCAGGGGGGGGGCGGACATTCAGTACTTC.

This clonotype appeared a few times. The J gene is TRBJ1-2, the V gene TRBV7-2, with TRBD1 identical over 10 bases. CDR3 length: 13 amino acids. With V trimmed by 3 bases and J by 8 bases, 3 bases remained unmatched. CDR1 SGHTA and CDR2 FQGNSA come from the germline V gene. The CDR3 loop is CASSLGTGVGYTF. The CDR3, as DNA: TGTGCCAGCAGCTTGGGGACAGGGGTCGGCTACACCTTC.

This clonotype was seen at least ten times. This rearrangement joins TRBV7-3 to TRBJ2-3, with a weak D call TRBD2 (6 bases). The germline V gene encodes CDR1 SGHTA and CDR2 FQGTGA. The CDR3 has 13 amino acids. V lost 4 bases to trimming and J lost 6 bases, with 11 bases between them. In DNA, the CDR3 is TGTGCCAGCAGCTCCAAGGAGGGGGATACGCAGTATTTT. It codes for CASSSKEGDTQYF.

This clonotype was observed many times. This chain connects TRBV20-1 to TRBJ2-7; D might be TRBD1 (6 bases). V was trimmed by 3 bases and J by 3 bases, leaving 12 bases between them. CDR1 is DFQATT, CDR2 SNEGSKA, per germline (reference sequence). The CDR3 sequence is 13 residues long. CDR3 sequence reads: CSASPGAFYEQYF. Here the CDR3 DNA reads TGCAGTGCTAGCCCAGGGGCGTTCTACGAGCAGTACTTC.

About this clonotype: A much larger clone lies a single base off, so this may be a read error. The J gene is TRBJ2-5, the V gene TRBV18; 8 positions agree with TRBD1. Germline V gives CDR1 KGHSH, CDR2 LQKENI. The CDR3 has 15 residues. The CDR3 here is CSSSPSDRAQETQYF. CDR3 DNA sequence: TGTTCCAGCTCACCATCGGACAGGGCCCAAGAGACCCAGTACTTC.

This clonotype was picked up many times. The genes are TRBV7-2 and TRBJ2-3; no definite D call. Germline loops: CDR1 SGHTA, CDR2 FQGNSA. Trimming pared 3 bases from V and 1 base from J, leaving 11 bases between. This CDR3 comprises 15 residues. The CDR3 bases are TGTGCCAGCAGCTTCCAGGTCGGCGGCACAGATACGCAGTATTTT. Its translation is CASSFQVGGTDTQYF.

This clonotype was seen repeatedly, ten times or more. The rearrangement joins TRBV7-2 to TRBJ2-5; D uncertain. The CDR3 spans 14 residues. V lost 1 base, J lost 5 bases, and 11 bases lay in between. Germline V gene sequence: CDR1 SGHTA, CDR2 FQGNSA. The CDR3 bases are TGTGCCAGCAGCTTAGGGTCCTTTCAGGAGACCCAGTACTTC. Translated, it gives CASSLGSFQETQYF.

J is TRBJ2-1 and V is TRBV18, with D tentatively TRBD1 or TRBD2 (5 bases each). Trimming stripped 3 bases from V and 8 bases from J, with 14 bases between. The CDR3 has 14 residues. Germline-derived CDR1 and CDR2 are KGHSH and LQKENI. CDR3 sequence (DNA): TGTGCCAGCTCACCGTGGGGGTGGCAAGATGAGCAGTTCTTC. Translation: CASSPWGWQDEQFF.

This clonotype showed up many times. The chain couples TRBV11-2 to TRBJ1-4; a weak D match, TRBD1 (6 bases). The germline V and J ends were trimmed by 4 bases and 2 bases, with 11 bases remaining between them. The CDR3 contains 15 residues. The germline V gene has CDR1 SGHAT and CDR2 FQNNGV. The CDR3 is CASSSHRVTNEKLFF. CDR3 in DNA: TGTGCCAGCAGCTCCCACAGGGTGACTAATGAAAAACTGTTTTTT.

The rearrangement uses TRBV18 and TRBJ2-7; 8 bases are shared with TRBD1. Per germline, CDR1 KGHSH and CDR2 LQKENI. With V trimmed by 9 bases and J by 0 bases, 10 bases remained unmatched. The length of the CDR3 is 15 residues. CDR3 DNA sequence: TGTGCCAGTAGGACAGGGATTGAGAGCTCCTACGAGCAGTACTTC. This gives the protein CASRTGIESSYEQYF.

Ten or more counts support this clonotype. The chain combines TRBV6-1 with TRBJ2-1, with D perhaps matching TRBD1 (6 bases). Trimming took 7 bases from V and 0 from J, leaving 19 bases between them. This CDR3 comprises 17 residues. The germline gives CDR1 MNHNS, CDR2 SASEGT. CDR3 DNA: TGTGCCAGCAATTTGGACAGTATACACCTCTCCTACAATGAGCAGTTCTTC. Its protein product is CASNLDSIHLSYNEQFF.